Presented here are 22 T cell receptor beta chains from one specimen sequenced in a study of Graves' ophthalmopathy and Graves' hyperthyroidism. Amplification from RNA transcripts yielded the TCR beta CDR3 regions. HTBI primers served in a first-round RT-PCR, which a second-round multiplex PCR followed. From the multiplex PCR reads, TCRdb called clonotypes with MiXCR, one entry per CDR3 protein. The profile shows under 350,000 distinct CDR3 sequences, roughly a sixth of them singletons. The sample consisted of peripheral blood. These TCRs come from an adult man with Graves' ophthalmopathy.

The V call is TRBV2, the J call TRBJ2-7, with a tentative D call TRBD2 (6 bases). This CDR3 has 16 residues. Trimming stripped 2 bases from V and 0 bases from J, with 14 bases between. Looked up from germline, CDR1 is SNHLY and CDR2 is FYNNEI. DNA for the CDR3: TGTGCCAGCAGTGAAAATGCGGGATATCTCTCCTACGAGCAGTACTTC. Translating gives CASSENAGYLSYEQYF.

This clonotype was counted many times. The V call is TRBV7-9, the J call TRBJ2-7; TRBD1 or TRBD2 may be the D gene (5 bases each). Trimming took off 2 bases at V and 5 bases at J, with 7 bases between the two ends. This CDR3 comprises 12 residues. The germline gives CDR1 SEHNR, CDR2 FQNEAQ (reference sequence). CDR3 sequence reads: CASSLRGNEQYF. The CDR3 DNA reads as TGTGCCAGCAGCTTACGGGGCAACGAGCAGTACTTC.

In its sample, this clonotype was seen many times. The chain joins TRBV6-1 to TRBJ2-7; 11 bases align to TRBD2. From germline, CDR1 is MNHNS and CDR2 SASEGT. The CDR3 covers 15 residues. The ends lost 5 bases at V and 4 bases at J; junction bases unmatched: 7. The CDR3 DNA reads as TGTGCCAGCAGTAATAGCGGGGGGGTCCTTTACGAGCAGTACTTC. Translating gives CASSNSGGVLYEQYF.

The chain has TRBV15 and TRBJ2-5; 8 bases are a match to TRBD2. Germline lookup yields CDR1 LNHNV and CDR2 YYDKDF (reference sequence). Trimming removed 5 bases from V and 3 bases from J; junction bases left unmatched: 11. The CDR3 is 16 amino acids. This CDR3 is CATSPRGGARKETQYF. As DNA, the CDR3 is TGTGCCACCAGCCCCCGGGGGGGAGCAAGGAAAGAGACCCAGTACTTC. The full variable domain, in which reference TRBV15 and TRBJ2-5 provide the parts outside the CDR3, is DAMVIQNPRYQVTQFGKPVTLSCSQTLNHNVMYWYQQKSSQAPKLLFHYYDKDFNNEADTPDNFQSRRPNTSFCFLDIRSPGLGDTAMYLCATSPRGGARKETQYFGPGTRLLVL.

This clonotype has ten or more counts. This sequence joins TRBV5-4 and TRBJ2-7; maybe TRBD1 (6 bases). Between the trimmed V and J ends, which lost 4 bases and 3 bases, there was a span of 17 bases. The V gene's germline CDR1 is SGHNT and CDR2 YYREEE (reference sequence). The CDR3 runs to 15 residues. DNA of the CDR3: TGTGCCAGCAGCAATACAGGGCTGGGGGTCTACGAGCAGTACTTC. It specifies CASSNTGLGVYEQYF. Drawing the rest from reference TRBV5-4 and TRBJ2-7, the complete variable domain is ETGVTQSPTHLIKTRGQQVTLRCSSQSGHNTVSWYQQALGQGPQFIFQYYREEENGRGNFPPRFSGLQFPNYSSELNVNALELDDSALYLCASSNTGLGVYEQYFGPGTRLTVT.

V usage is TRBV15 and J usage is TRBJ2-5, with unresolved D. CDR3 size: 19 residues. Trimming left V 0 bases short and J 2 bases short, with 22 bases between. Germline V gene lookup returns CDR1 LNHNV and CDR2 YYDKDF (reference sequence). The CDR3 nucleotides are TGTGCCACCAGCAGAGATGTTGACGGAGTGAGCCTGACGCAAGAGACCCAGTACTTC. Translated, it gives CATSRDVDGVSLTQETQYF.

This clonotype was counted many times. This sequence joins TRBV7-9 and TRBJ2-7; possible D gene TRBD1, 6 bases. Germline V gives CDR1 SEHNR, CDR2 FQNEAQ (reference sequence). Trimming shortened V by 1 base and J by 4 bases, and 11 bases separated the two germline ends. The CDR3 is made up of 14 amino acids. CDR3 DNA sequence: TGTGCCAGCAGCTTAGGGTCAGGGGAGTACGAGCAGTACTTC. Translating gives CASSLGSGEYEQYF.

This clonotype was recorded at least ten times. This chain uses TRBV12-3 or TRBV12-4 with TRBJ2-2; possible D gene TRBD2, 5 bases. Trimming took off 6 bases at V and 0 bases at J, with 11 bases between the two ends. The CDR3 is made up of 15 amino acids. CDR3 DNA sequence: TGTGCCAGCAGCACCGGGATTACGAACACCGGGGAGCTGTTTTTT. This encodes CASSTGITNTGELFF.

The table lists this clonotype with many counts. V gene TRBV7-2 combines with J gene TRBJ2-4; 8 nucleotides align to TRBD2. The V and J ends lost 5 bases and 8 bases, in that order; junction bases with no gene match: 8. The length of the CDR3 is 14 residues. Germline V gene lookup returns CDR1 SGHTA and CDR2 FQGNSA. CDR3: CASSTSGGRDIQYF. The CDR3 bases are TGTGCCAGCAGCACCAGCGGGGGCCGGGACATTCAGTACTTC.

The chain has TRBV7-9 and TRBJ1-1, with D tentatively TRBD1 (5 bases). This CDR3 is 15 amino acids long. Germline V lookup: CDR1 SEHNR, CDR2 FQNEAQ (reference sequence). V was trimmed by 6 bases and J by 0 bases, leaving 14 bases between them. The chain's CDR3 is CASRSGTDLNTEAFF. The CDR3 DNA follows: TGTGCCAGCAGGTCCGGGACCGATTTGAACACTGAAGCTTTCTTT.

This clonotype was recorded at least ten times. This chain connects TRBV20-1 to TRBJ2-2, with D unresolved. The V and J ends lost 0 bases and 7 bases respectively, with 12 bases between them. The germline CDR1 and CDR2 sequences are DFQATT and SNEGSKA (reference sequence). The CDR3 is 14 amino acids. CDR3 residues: CSARDSTRGGELFF. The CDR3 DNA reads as TGCAGTGCTAGAGACAGCACGCGTGGCGGGGAGCTGTTTTTT.

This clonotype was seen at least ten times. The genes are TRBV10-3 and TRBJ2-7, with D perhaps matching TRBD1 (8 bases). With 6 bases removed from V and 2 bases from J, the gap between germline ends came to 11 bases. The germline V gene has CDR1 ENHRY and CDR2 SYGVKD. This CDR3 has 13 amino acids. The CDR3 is CAIRQGGAYEQYF. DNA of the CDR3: TGTGCCATCAGACAGGGGGGGGCCTACGAGCAGTACTTC.

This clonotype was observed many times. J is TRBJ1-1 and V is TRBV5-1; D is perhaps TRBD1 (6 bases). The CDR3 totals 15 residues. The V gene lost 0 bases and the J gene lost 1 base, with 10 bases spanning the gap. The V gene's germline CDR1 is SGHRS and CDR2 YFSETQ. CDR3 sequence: CASSLVGGPNTEAFF. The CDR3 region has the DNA TGCGCCAGCAGCTTGGTCGGGGGGCCGAACACTGAAGCTTTCTTT.

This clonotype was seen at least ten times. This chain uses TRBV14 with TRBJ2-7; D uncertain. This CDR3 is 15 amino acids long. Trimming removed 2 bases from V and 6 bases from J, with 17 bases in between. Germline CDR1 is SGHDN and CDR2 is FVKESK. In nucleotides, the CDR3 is TGTGCCAGCAGCCAACTAGACTCCAAGGTGGGCGAGCAGTACTTC. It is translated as CASSQLDSKVGEQYF.

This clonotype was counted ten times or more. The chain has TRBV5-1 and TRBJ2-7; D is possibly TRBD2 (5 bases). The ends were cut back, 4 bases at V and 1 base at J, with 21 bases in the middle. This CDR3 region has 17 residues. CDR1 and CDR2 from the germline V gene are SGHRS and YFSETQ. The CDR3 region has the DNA TGCGCCAGCAGCCCGAGCGGCAGCAAGAGGCGGTCCTACGAGCAGTACTTC. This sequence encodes CASSPSGSKRRSYEQYF.

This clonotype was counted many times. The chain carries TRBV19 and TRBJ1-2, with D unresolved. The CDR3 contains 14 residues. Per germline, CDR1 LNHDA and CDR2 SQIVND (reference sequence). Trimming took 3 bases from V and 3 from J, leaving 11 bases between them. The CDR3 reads CASSIREEHYGYTF. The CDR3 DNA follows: TGTGCCAGTAGTATCCGCGAGGAGCACTATGGCTACACCTTC.

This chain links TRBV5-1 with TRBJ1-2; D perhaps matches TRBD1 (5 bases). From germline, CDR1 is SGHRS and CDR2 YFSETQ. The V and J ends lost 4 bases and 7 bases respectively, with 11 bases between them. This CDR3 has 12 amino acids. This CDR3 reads CASSTQGVGYTF. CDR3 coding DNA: TGCGCCAGCAGCACCCAGGGAGTTGGCTACACCTTC.

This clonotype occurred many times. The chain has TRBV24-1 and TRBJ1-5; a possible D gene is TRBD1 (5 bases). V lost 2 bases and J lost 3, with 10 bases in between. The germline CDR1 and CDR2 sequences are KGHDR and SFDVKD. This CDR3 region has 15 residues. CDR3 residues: CATSDSGRANQPQHF. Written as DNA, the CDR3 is TGTGCCACCAGTGATTCAGGGAGGGCCAATCAGCCCCAGCATTTT.

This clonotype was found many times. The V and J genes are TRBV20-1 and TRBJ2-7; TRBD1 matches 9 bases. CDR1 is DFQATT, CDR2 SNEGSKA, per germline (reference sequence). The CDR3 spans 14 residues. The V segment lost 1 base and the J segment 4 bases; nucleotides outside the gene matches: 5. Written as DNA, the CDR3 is TGCAGTGCTAGAGCGGGGGACAGGGTTTACGAGCAGTACTTC. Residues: CSARAGDRVYEQYF.

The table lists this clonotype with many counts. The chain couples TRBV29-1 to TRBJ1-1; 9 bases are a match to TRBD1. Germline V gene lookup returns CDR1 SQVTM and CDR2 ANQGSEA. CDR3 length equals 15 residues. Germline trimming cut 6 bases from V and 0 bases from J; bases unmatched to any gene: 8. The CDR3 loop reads CSVNRGLRLNTEAFF. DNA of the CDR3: TGCAGCGTCAACAGGGGGCTCAGATTGAACACTGAAGCTTTCTTT.

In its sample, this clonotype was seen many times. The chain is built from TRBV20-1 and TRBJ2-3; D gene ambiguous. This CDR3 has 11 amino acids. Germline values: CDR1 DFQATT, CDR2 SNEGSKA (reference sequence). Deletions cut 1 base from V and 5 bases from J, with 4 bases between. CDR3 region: CSARVGDTQYF. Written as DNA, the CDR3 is TGCAGTGCTAGAGTAGGAGATACGCAGTATTTT.

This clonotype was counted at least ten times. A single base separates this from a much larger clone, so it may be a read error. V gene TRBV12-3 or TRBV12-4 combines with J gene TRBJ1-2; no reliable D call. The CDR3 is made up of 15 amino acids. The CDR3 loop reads CANSFLGSPDYGYTF. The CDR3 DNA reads TGTGCCAACAGTTTTCTCGGCAGCCCGGACTATGGCTACACCTTC.